The present T cell receptor beta chain was sequenced within a study of regulatory T cells in long-lasting Graves disease. Study information: Antithyroid drug intake by newly diagnosed Graves' patients had lasted under 3 months.

The time point denotes: newly diagnosed GD, antithyroid drugs for less than 3 months. Extracted RNA from PBMCs served as the source of the TCR library. Ten or more counts support this clonotype. Both iRepertoire HTBI primers and Arm-PCR of CDR3 regions were used to build the TCR beta libraries. Each CDR3 protein gets one entry after TCRdb re-called the multiplex PCR reads with MiXCR. The sample contains roughly 350,000 distinct CDR3 sequences, 15% to 20% of which appear only once. The CDR3 loop spans 15 amino acids. The germline CDR1 and CDR2 sequences are DFQATT and SNEGSKA (reference sequence). V lost 0 bases and J lost 5; bases outside the gene matches: 10. These data also formed part of another study, on T cells in Graves' hyperthyroidism and ophthalmopathy. From that study: These patients, aged 18 to 65, had recently diagnosed hyperthyroidism lasting under 2 months. Clinical symptoms, serum thyroxine and TRAb, thyroid ultrasound and orbital computed tomography together formed the diagnostic basis. HTBI primers were used for first-round RT-PCR of the TCR CDR3.

This sequence was found in a young woman with Graves disease. The chain is built from TRBV20-1 and TRBJ2-7; 7 nucleotides align to TRBD1. This specimen was peripheral blood mononuclear cells (PBMCs), taken at new diagnosis, from a patient treated with antithyroid drugs. CDR3 in amino acids: CSARDIGAGGNEQYF. CDR3 sequence (DNA): TGCAGTGCTAGAGATATAGGGGCAGGGGGTAACGAGCAGTACTTC.